The clone carrying this T cell receptor beta chain turned up a few times. Antigen unknown. This specimen comes from a study of T-cell reconstitution after alpha-beta-depleted transplantation in children. Study outcomes and limitations: It was newly produced T cells that mostly accounted for T-cell counts and diversity one year after transplant. Several hundred expanded graft clones reportedly were the source of alpha-beta T cells about two months after transplant. Some patients' high day-60 TCRbeta diversity was traced to surviving recipient T cells and thymic progenitors.

Germline CDR1 reads SQVTM; CDR2 reads ANQGSEA. The CDR3 runs 11 residues. The V end was cut by 4 bases, the J end by 8 bases, with 11 bases between. For TCRbeta, the library was prepared with unique molecular identifiers. One entry per CDR3 protein results from TCRdb running MiXCR on the PCR reads. The sample records around 200,000 distinct CDR3 sequences, around 9.2% being singletons. J is TRBJ1-2 and V is TRBV29-1; D gene unclear. Here the sequenced sample was PBMCs, mostly from graft donor cells, taken 360 days after TCRalphabeta/CD19-depleted stem cell transplant. The origin of this receptor is a male patient aged 2-9 years who had a stem cell transplant for acute myeloid leukemia, so the T cells may come from the graft donor. CDR3 in amino acids: CSVVSSWGYTF. CDR3 nucleotides: TGCAGCGTTGTTTCTAGCTGGGGCTACACCTTC.